The present T cell receptor beta chain was sequenced within a study of blood T cells in healthy people across ages. This clonotype showed up many times. Antigen: not known. Combining a sample-barcoded 5' primer with a J-beta primer mix, a second PCR ran for roughly 7 to 12 cycles. TCRdb reprocessed the 5' RACE reads with MiXCR, giving one entry per CDR3 protein. The repertoire holds just under 900,000 distinct CDR3 sequences, with around 28% as singletons. Study-wide results and limits: Age advanced and TCR beta diversity per million T cells fell, roughly linearly.

Peripheral blood was drawn, ten milliliters per donor. The amount of total RNA extracted per sample was at least 6 micrograms. This receptor was identified in a woman of 80 years or more in good health. The specimen sequenced was blood.

CDR3: CASSLPATRSYNEQFF. In nucleotides, the CDR3 is TGTGCCAGCAGTTTACCGGCTACGCGCTCCTACAATGAGCAGTTCTTC. This chain connects TRBV27 to TRBJ2-1; no clear D gene. CDR3 length: 16 amino acids. V lost 2 bases to trimming and J lost 0 bases, with 11 bases between them. Germline-derived CDR1 and CDR2 are MNHEY and SMNVEV (reference sequence).